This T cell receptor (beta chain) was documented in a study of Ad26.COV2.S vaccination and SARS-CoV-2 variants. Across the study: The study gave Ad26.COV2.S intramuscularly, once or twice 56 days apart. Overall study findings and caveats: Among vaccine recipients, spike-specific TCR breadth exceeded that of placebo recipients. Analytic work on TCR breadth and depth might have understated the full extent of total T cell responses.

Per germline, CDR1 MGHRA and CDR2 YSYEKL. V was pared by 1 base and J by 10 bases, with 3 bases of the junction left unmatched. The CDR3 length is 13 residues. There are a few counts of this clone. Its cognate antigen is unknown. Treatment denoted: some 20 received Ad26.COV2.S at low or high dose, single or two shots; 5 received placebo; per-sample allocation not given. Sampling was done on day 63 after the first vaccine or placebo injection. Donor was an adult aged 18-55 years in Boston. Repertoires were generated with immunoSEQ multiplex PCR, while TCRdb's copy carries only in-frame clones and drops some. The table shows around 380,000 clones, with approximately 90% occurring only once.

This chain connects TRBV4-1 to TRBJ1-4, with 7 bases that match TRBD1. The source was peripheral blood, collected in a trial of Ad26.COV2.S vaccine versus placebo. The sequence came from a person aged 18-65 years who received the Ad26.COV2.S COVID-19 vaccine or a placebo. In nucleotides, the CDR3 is TGCGCCAGCAGCCAAGTAGCAGGGGGAAAACTGTTTTTT. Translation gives CASSQVAGGKLFF.